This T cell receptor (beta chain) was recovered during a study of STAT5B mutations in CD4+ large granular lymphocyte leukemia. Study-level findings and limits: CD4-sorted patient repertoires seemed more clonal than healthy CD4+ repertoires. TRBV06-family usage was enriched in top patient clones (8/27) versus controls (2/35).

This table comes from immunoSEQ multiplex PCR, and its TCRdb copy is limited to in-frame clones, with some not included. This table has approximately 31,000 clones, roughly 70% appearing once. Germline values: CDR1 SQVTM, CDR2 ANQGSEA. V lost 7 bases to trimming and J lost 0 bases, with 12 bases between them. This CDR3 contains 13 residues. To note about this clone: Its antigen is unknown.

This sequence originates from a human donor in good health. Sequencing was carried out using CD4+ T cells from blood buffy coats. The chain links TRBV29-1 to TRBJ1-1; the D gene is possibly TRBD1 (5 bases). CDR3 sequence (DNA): TGCAGCGGGAGACAGATACTGAACACTGAAGCTTTCTTT. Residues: CSGRQILNTEAFF. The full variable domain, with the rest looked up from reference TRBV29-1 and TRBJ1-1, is SAVISQKPSRDICQRGTSLTIQCQVDSQVTMMFWYRQQPGQSLTLIATANQGSEATYESGFVIDKFPISRPNLTFSTLTVSNMSPEDSSIYLCSGRQILNTEAFFGQGTRLTVV.